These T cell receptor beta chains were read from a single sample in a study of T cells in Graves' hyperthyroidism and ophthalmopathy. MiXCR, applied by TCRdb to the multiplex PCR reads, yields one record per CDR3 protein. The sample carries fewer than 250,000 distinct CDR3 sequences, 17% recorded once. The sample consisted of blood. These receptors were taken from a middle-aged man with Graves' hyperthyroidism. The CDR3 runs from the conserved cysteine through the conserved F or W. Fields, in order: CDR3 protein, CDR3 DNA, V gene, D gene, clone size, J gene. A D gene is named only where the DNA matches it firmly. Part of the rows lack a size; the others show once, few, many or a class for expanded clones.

cdr3_aa: CASLIAGGETQYF
cdr3_nt: TGTGCCAGTCTAATTGCGGGAGGAGAGACCCAGTACTTC
v_call: TRBV3-1
d_call: TRBD2
clone_size: many
j_call: TRBJ2-5

cdr3_aa: CASSLWRMSYNEQFF
cdr3_nt: TGTGCCAGCAGCTTATGGAGGATGTCCTACAATGAGCAGTTCTTC
v_call: TRBV11-2
d_call: NA
clone_size: many
j_call: TRBJ2-1

cdr3_aa: CASSRSVTGDAEAFF
cdr3_nt: TGCGCCAGCAGCCGATCTGTAACAGGAGACGCTGAAGCTTTCTTT
v_call: TRBV4-3
d_call: NA
clone_size: few
j_call: TRBJ1-1

cdr3_aa: CASSYRVSSYNEQFF
cdr3_nt: TGTGCCAGCAGCTACAGGGTTAGCTCCTACAATGAGCAGTTCTTC
v_call: TRBV7-6
d_call: NA
clone_size: NA
j_call: TRBJ2-1

cdr3_aa: CASSTTGWSEAFF
cdr3_nt: TGTGCCAGCAGCACCACAGGTTGGTCTGAAGCTTTCTTT
v_call: TRBV9
d_call: NA
clone_size: few
j_call: TRBJ1-1

cdr3_aa: CASSSPIRLWYGYTF
cdr3_nt: TGTGCCAGCAGTTCCCCAATTAGGCTGTGGTATGGCTACACCTTC
v_call: TRBV12-3/TRBV12-4
d_call: NA
clone_size: many
j_call: TRBJ1-2

cdr3_aa: CASRATWGTNIQYF
cdr3_nt: TGTGCCAGCAGGGCAACATGGGGCACAAACATTCAGTACTTC
v_call: TRBV2
d_call: NA
clone_size: many
j_call: TRBJ2-4

cdr3_aa: CSARDMGTSGIYTDTQYF
cdr3_nt: TGCAGTGCTAGAGATATGGGGACTAGCGGGATCTACACAGATACGCAGTATTTT
v_call: TRBV20-1
d_call: TRBD2
clone_size: many
j_call: TRBJ2-3

cdr3_aa: CSARDPWGTNTEAFF
cdr3_nt: TGCAGTGCTAGAGATCCGTGGGGAACGAACACTGAAGCTTTCTTT
v_call: TRBV20-1
d_call: NA
clone_size: many
j_call: TRBJ1-1

cdr3_aa: CASSPTPSSYNEQFF
cdr3_nt: TGTGCCAGCAGCCCAACGCCTAGCTCCTACAATGAGCAGTTCTTC
v_call: TRBV9
d_call: NA
clone_size: NA
j_call: TRBJ2-1

cdr3_aa: CASSPQGQQGYGYTF
cdr3_nt: TGTGCCAGCTCACCACAAGGCCAGCAGGGCTATGGCTACACCTTC
v_call: TRBV18
d_call: NA
clone_size: few
j_call: TRBJ1-2

cdr3_aa: CASSDTLDRSYGYTF
cdr3_nt: TGCGCCAGCAGTGATACCCTGGATCGGTCCTATGGCTACACCTTC
v_call: TRBV10-2
d_call: NA
clone_size: many
j_call: TRBJ1-2

cdr3_aa: CASRPGGGVNEQFF
cdr3_nt: TGTGCCAGCAGGCCTGGGGGAGGGGTGAATGAGCAGTTCTTC
v_call: TRBV27
d_call: TRBD2
clone_size: NA
j_call: TRBJ2-1

cdr3_aa: CASSSTLTSDYEQYF
cdr3_nt: TGTGCCAGCAGCTCCACGCTGACTAGCGACTACGAGCAGTACTTC
v_call: TRBV11-3
d_call: TRBD2
clone_size: many
j_call: TRBJ2-7

cdr3_aa: CSATWTSAIYYNEQFF
cdr3_nt: TGCAGTGCTACCTGGACTAGTGCCATTTACTACAATGAGCAGTTCTTC
v_call: TRBV20-1
d_call: TRBD2
clone_size: many
j_call: TRBJ2-1

cdr3_aa: CASSLQGYTGANVLTF
cdr3_nt: TGTGCCAGCAGTCTACAGGGTTACACTGGGGCCAACGTCCTGACTTTC
v_call: TRBV12-3/TRBV12-4
d_call: NA
clone_size: few
j_call: TRBJ2-6

cdr3_aa: CASSLLGTGRAFF
cdr3_nt: TGTGCCAGCAGCTTACTGGGGACAGGGAGGGCTTTCTTT
v_call: TRBV7-8
d_call: TRBD1
clone_size: few
j_call: TRBJ1-1

cdr3_aa: CAGSLDTNTGELFF
cdr3_nt: TGCGCCGGCAGCTTGGACACGAACACCGGGGAGCTGTTTTTT
v_call: TRBV5-1
d_call: NA
clone_size: NA
j_call: TRBJ2-2

cdr3_aa: CASSGTVKNIQYF
cdr3_nt: TGTGCCAGCAGTGGGACCGTCAAAAACATTCAGTACTTC
v_call: TRBV6-1
d_call: NA
clone_size: many
j_call: TRBJ2-4

cdr3_aa: CASSSLGGLNQPQHF
cdr3_nt: TGTGCCAGCAGCTCCCTCGGGGGGCTGAATCAGCCCCAGCATTTT
v_call: TRBV5-6
d_call: NA
clone_size: many
j_call: TRBJ1-5

cdr3_aa: CASRPNRVGWTEAFF
cdr3_nt: TGTGCCAGCAGACCCAACAGGGTGGGTTGGACTGAAGCTTTCTTT
v_call: TRBV7-9
d_call: NA
clone_size: many
j_call: TRBJ1-1

cdr3_aa: CAGAGVGTDTQYF
cdr3_nt: TGTGCCGGAGCGGGAGTAGGTACAGATACGCAGTATTTT
v_call: TRBV30
d_call: TRBD2
clone_size: NA
j_call: TRBJ2-3

cdr3_aa: CASSLGQLNTGELFF
cdr3_nt: TGTGCCAGCAGCTTGGGACAACTAAACACCGGGGAGCTGTTTTTT
v_call: TRBV5-6
d_call: NA
clone_size: few
j_call: TRBJ2-2

cdr3_aa: CASSPPYYDAGGIEQFF
cdr3_nt: TGTGCCAGCTCACCCCCCTATTACGACGCTGGCGGGATTGAGCAGTTCTTC
v_call: TRBV18
d_call: NA
clone_size: many
j_call: TRBJ2-1

cdr3_aa: CASSFEGRTYNEQFF
cdr3_nt: TGTGCCAGCAGCTTTGAGGGGAGAACCTACAATGAGCAGTTCTTC
v_call: TRBV5-8
d_call: NA
clone_size: few
j_call: TRBJ2-1

cdr3_aa: CASSSYRDRRSYNSPLHF
cdr3_nt: TGTGCCAGCAGTTCCTACCGGGACAGGAGGTCCTATAATTCACCCCTCCACTTT
v_call: TRBV28
d_call: TRBD1
clone_size: NA
j_call: TRBJ1-6

cdr3_aa: CASSLSGRWNEQYF
cdr3_nt: TGTGCCAGCAGCCTTAGCGGGAGGTGGAACGAGCAGTACTTC
v_call: TRBV14
d_call: TRBD2
clone_size: few
j_call: TRBJ2-7

cdr3_aa: CASRRDSNTEAFF
cdr3_nt: TGTGCCAGCAGGAGGGACAGTAACACTGAAGCTTTCTTT
v_call: TRBV2
d_call: TRBD1
clone_size: many
j_call: TRBJ1-1

cdr3_aa: CASNRDREETQYF
cdr3_nt: TGTGCCAGCAACAGGGACAGAGAAGAGACCCAGTACTTC
v_call: TRBV27
d_call: TRBD1
clone_size: NA
j_call: TRBJ2-5

cdr3_aa: CSATMGLAGNYNEQFF
cdr3_nt: TGCAGTGCTACGATGGGACTAGCGGGAAACTACAATGAGCAGTTCTTC
v_call: TRBV20-1
d_call: TRBD2
clone_size: few
j_call: TRBJ2-1

cdr3_aa: CASSIDRFSEAFF
cdr3_nt: TGTGCCAGCAGCATAGACAGATTCTCTGAAGCTTTCTTT
v_call: TRBV7-9
d_call: NA
clone_size: NA
j_call: TRBJ1-1

cdr3_aa: CASSSGGKDTQYF
cdr3_nt: TGTGCCAGTTCTAGCGGGGGGAAAGATACGCAGTATTTT
v_call: TRBV7-3
d_call: TRBD2
clone_size: once
j_call: TRBJ2-3

cdr3_aa: CASSEPGLAGRNEQFF
cdr3_nt: TGTGCCAGCAGTGAACCCGGACTAGCGGGAAGGAATGAGCAGTTCTTC
v_call: TRBV6-1
d_call: TRBD2
clone_size: many
j_call: TRBJ2-1

cdr3_aa: CASSQATTGTNYGYTF
cdr3_nt: TGTGCCAGCAGCCAAGCTACGACAGGGACTAACTATGGCTACACCTTC
v_call: TRBV4-2
d_call: TRBD1
clone_size: NA
j_call: TRBJ1-2

cdr3_aa: CATSRQTTPPQYF
cdr3_nt: TGTGCCACCAGCAGACAAACGACACCCCCTCAGTACTTC
v_call: TRBV15
d_call: NA
clone_size: few
j_call: TRBJ2-5

cdr3_aa: CASSRSRFDEQFF
cdr3_nt: TGTGCCAGCAGCCGCTCCCGGTTCGATGAGCAGTTCTTC
v_call: TRBV3-1
d_call: NA
clone_size: many
j_call: TRBJ2-1

cdr3_aa: CASRELRDRVNYGYTF
cdr3_nt: TGTGCCAGCAGGGAGCTCCGGGACAGAGTTAACTATGGCTACACCTTC
v_call: TRBV2
d_call: TRBD1
clone_size: many
j_call: TRBJ1-2

cdr3_aa: CASSIPGRGIDADTQYF
cdr3_nt: TGTGCCAGTAGCATCCCCGGGAGGGGGATCGACGCAGATACGCAGTATTTT
v_call: TRBV19
d_call: TRBD2
clone_size: few
j_call: TRBJ2-3

cdr3_aa: CASSFRLLPNYNEQFF
cdr3_nt: TGTGCCAGCAGTTTTCGTTTACTACCCAACTACAATGAGCAGTTCTTC
v_call: TRBV12-3/TRBV12-4
d_call: NA
clone_size: many
j_call: TRBJ2-1

cdr3_aa: CASSHRGIYEQYF
cdr3_nt: TGTGCCAGCAGCCACAGGGGCATCTACGAGCAGTACTTC
v_call: TRBV7-9
d_call: TRBD1
clone_size: many
j_call: TRBJ2-7

cdr3_aa: CASSEPPTGGQPQHF
cdr3_nt: TGTGCCAGCAGCGAACCCCCGACAGGGGGGCAGCCCCAGCATTTT
v_call: TRBV2
d_call: TRBD1
clone_size: many
j_call: TRBJ1-5

cdr3_aa: CASSWGLRLEATGELFF
cdr3_nt: TGTGCCAGCAGCTGGGGGCTACGCCTGGAGGCCACCGGGGAGCTGTTTTTT
v_call: TRBV13
d_call: NA
clone_size: NA
j_call: TRBJ2-2

cdr3_aa: CASSVLATEGDTQYF
cdr3_nt: TGTGCCAGCAGTGTACTAGCGACTGAGGGAGATACGCAGTATTTT
v_call: TRBV27
d_call: TRBD2
clone_size: many
j_call: TRBJ2-3

cdr3_aa: CASSSRTGGINEQFF
cdr3_nt: TGTGCCAGCAGTAGCCGGACAGGGGGGATCAATGAGCAGTTCTTC
v_call: TRBV12-3/TRBV12-4
d_call: TRBD1
clone_size: NA
j_call: TRBJ2-1

cdr3_aa: CASSLLWAGAQETQYF
cdr3_nt: TGCGCCAGCAGCCTCCTGTGGGCGGGGGCGCAAGAGACCCAGTACTTC
v_call: TRBV5-1
d_call: NA
clone_size: NA
j_call: TRBJ2-5

cdr3_aa: CASRKLGTGGASNQPQHF
cdr3_nt: TGTGCCAGTAGGAAACTGGGGACAGGGGGAGCTAGCAATCAGCCCCAGCATTTT
v_call: TRBV19
d_call: TRBD1
clone_size: NA
j_call: TRBJ1-5